The 3 T cell receptor beta chains below come from one sample, sequenced in a study of T cells in Graves' hyperthyroidism and ophthalmopathy. TCR beta CDR3 sequences were amplified from RNA transcripts. With the HTBI primer set, the TCR CDR3 went through a first round of RT-PCR. TCRdb independently ran MiXCR on the multiplex PCR reads; one entry per CDR3 protein. This sample has hundreds of thousands of distinct CDR3 sequences, with nearly 45% found just once. Specimen: peripheral blood or thyroid tissue (not recorded which). All receptors derive from an adult man with Graves' disease, either hyperthyroidism or ophthalmopathy (not recorded which).

V is TRBV6-2 or TRBV6-3 and J is TRBJ2-7; TRBD1 or TRBD2 may be the D gene (5 bases each). With 6 bases removed from V and 6 bases from J, the gap between germline ends came to 18 bases. This CDR3 has 14 amino acids. Per the germline V gene, CDR1 is MNHEY and CDR2 is SVGEGT. CDR3 DNA sequence: TGTGCCAGCAGAAGACCCTGGGGGAATCTCGAGCAGTACTTC. Translating gives CASRRPWGNLEQYF.

This clonotype was detected ten times or more. CDR3 residues: CASSGQGQTQYF. In DNA, the CDR3 is TGTGCCAGCAGCGGACAGGGACAGACCCAGTACTTC. The chain couples TRBV5-8 to TRBJ2-5, with 8 nucleotides matching TRBD1. This CDR3 is 12 amino acids long. Germline CDR1 and CDR2: SGHTS and YDEGEE. Unmatched junction bases numbered 2, after V lost 4 bases and J lost 6 bases.

The chain has TRBV14 and TRBJ1-1; the D is unclear. Germline CDR1 is SGHDN and CDR2 is FVKESK. The V and J ends lost 2 bases and 0 bases respectively, with 16 bases between them. This CDR3 has 17 residues. This CDR3 reads CASSQRKGAVVNTEAFF. CDR3 bases: TGTGCCAGCAGCCAACGAAAGGGTGCCGTCGTGAACACTGAAGCTTTCTTT.